This is a list of T cell receptor beta chains from one sample in a study of cytomegalovirus exposure and HLA in healthy donors. Assay: immunoSEQ multiplex PCR; the TCRdb copy retains only in-frame clones and omits some. Of 110,000 or so clones listed, around 95% are singletons. The sample was PBMCs. These receptor sequences come from a woman younger than 30 in good health and CMV-seronegative. CDR3s include the opening cysteine and the closing phenylalanine or tryptophan. Fields, in order: J gene, clone size, V gene, D gene, CDR3 DNA, CDR3 protein. The D gene is left open where the match is weak. Some rows mark clone size as missing; the rest say once, few, many or name a class of expanded clone.

>TRBJ2-1|NA|TRBV2|NA
TGTGCCAGCCTCGGGTTGGCAGGGTTTAATGAGCAGTTCTTC
CASLGLAGFNEQFF
>TRBJ2-5|NA|TRBV5-6|TRBD1
TGTGCCAGCAGCTTGGGACAGGGTAAAGAGACCCAGTACTTC
CASSLGQGKETQYF
>TRBJ2-6|NA|TRBV4-1|NA
TGCGCCAGCACTATGGGGGCCTCTGGGGCCAACGTCCTGACTTTC
CASTMGASGANVLTF
>TRBJ2-5|NA|TRBV19|TRBD1
TGTGCCAGTAGTATAACAGGGGGCTATTATGAGACCCAGTACTTC
CASSITGGYYETQYF
>TRBJ1-3|NA|TRBV28|NA
TGTGCCAGCAGTTTGGGCGGAAACACCATATATTTT
CASSLGGNTIYF
>TRBJ1-6|NA|TRBV28|NA
TGTGCCACCCGTAACAGGGATTACTCACCCCTCCACTTT
CATRNRDYSPLHF
>TRBJ1-6|NA|TRBV9|NA
TGTGCCAGCAGCGAGGGGAGCGGGGAGAATTCACCCCTCCACTTT
CASSEGSGENSPLHF
>TRBJ2-1|NA|TRBV18|TRBD1
TGTGCCAGCTCAGGGCAGGGGGTGGAGCAGTTCTTC
CASSGQGVEQFF
>TRBJ2-1|NA|TRBV2|TRBD2
TGTGCCAGCAGTGAATTGCGGGGGGGCAGCAATGAGCAGTTCTTC
CASSELRGGSNEQFF
>TRBJ1-2|few|TRBV27|TRBD1
TGTGCCAGCAGTCCGGGGACAGGGGGCCCTGATCCATATGGCTACACCTTC
CASSPGTGGPDPYGYTF
>TRBJ2-3|NA|TRBV4-2|NA
TGTGCCAGCAGCCAAGACCGGGCCAGGGGCACAGATACGCAGTATTTT
CASSQDRARGTDTQYF
>TRBJ2-7|once|TRBV7-9|TRBD2
TGTGCCAGCAGCTCACCCTCTAGCGGGGGGTCATCCTACGAGCAGTACTTC
CASSSPSSGGSSYEQYF
>TRBJ2-1|NA|TRBV30|TRBD1
TGTGCCTGGGACACAGGGGGCATCGATGAGCAGTTCTTC
CAWDTGGIDEQFF
>TRBJ1-3|NA|TRBV29-1|NA
TGCAGCGGACAAATCTCTGGAAACACCATATATTTT
CSGQISGNTIYF
>TRBJ1-2|NA|TRBV5-6|TRBD1
TGTGCCAGCAGCCTGGACAGGGGCAACTATGGCTACACCTTC
CASSLDRGNYGYTF
>TRBJ1-6|NA|TRBV7-3|NA
TGTGCCAGCAGCCCTACTTATAATTCACCCCTCCACTTT
CASSPTYNSPLHF
>TRBJ2-6|NA|TRBV5-4|TRBD2
TGTGCCAGCAGCCCCCGGGGGGAGGGGTTATCTGGGGCCAACGTCCTGACTTTC
CASSPRGEGLSGANVLTF